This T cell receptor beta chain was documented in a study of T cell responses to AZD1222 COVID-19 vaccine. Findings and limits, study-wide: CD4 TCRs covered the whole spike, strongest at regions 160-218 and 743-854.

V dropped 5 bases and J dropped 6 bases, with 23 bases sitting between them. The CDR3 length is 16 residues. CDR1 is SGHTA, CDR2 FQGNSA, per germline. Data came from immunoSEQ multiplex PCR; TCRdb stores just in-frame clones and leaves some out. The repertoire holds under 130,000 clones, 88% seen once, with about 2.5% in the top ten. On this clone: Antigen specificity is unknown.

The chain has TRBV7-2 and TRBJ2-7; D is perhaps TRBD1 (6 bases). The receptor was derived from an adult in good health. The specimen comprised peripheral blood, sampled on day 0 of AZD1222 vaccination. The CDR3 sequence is CASSTAQPGHRGEQYF. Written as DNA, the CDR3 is TGTGCCAGCAGCACGGCACAACCGGGACACCGAGGCGAGCAGTACTTC.